The 27 T cell receptor beta chains below were found in one sample sequenced in a study of regulatory T cells in long-lasting Graves disease. Building of the TCR beta libraries involved iRepertoire HTBI primers and Arm-PCR of CDR3 regions. TCRdb reanalysed the multiplex PCR reads using MiXCR and keeps one entry per CDR3 protein. The sample holds hundreds of thousands of distinct CDR3 sequences, approximately 15% seen once. Specified time point: newly diagnosed GD, antithyroid drugs for less than 3 months. With RNA extracted from PBMCs as input, the TCR library was made. This same sample was also taken into another study, of T cells in Graves' hyperthyroidism and ophthalmopathy.

Sequenced here: peripheral blood mononuclear cells (PBMCs), sampled at new diagnosis, from a patient treated with antithyroid drugs. The receptors originated from a woman in her twenties or thirties with Graves disease.

V gene TRBV5-1 combines with J gene TRBJ2-5; TRBD2 matches 10 bases. From germline, CDR1 is SGHRS and CDR2 YFSETQ. The CDR3 totals 16 residues. V lost 4 bases to trimming and J lost 2 bases; unmatched junction nucleotides: 8. This CDR3 is CASSTFGLAEQETQYF. The DNA for the CDR3 is TGCGCCAGCAGCACCTTTGGACTAGCGGAACAAGAGACCCAGTACTTC.

J is TRBJ1-3 and V is TRBV18; maybe TRBD1 (5 bases). The germline V gene encodes CDR1 KGHSH and CDR2 LQKENI. Trimming removed 0 bases at V and 4 bases at J, with 10 bases between. This CDR3 has 15 amino acids. CDR3 sequence (DNA): TGTGCCAGCTCACCACCGCAGGGTTTCGGAAACACCATATATTTT. Protein product: CASSPPQGFGNTIYF.

This sequence joins TRBV13 and TRBJ2-5; 9 bases agree with TRBD1. The trim removed 7 bases at V and 1 base at J, leaving 4 bases unmatched. The V gene's germline CDR1 is PRHDT and CDR2 FYEKMQ (reference sequence). The CDR3 has 14 residues. CDR3 in amino acids: CASTTGGPQETQYF. The CDR3 DNA reads as TGTGCCAGCACCACAGGGGGCCCCCAAGAGACCCAGTACTTC.

A few counts support this clonotype. The rearrangement links TRBV7-3 to TRBJ2-2, with 10 nucleotides matching TRBD2. V lost 5 bases and J lost 8; bases outside the gene matches: 5. The CDR3 is made up of 14 amino acids. Germline CDR1 SGHTA, CDR2 FQGTGA. The CDR3 nucleotides read TGTGCCAGCAGCATGGGACTAGCGATGGGGGAGCTGTTTTTT. Its translation: CASSMGLAMGELFF.

This clonotype occurred many times. This chain uses TRBV2 with TRBJ2-3; 7 positions match TRBD1. This CDR3 contains 13 residues. Germline CDR1 SNHLY, CDR2 FYNNEI. Losses at the gene ends were 6 bases for V and 6 bases for J; bases not matched to a gene: 6. CDR3 region: CASRPTGSDTQYF. CDR3 nucleotides: TGTGCCAGCAGGCCGACAGGGTCCGATACGCAGTATTTT.

The J gene is TRBJ2-5, the V gene TRBV3-1; tentatively, D is TRBD2 (6 bases). This CDR3 contains 14 residues. Germline V gene lookup returns CDR1 LGHDT and CDR2 YNNKEL (reference sequence). V lost 1 base and J 4 bases, leaving 10 bases between the germline ends. CDR3 protein: CASSQGGGGETQYF. CDR3 DNA: TGTGCCAGCAGCCAAGGGGGAGGAGGAGAGACCCAGTACTTC.

This clonotype was detected once. The chain couples TRBV4-2 to TRBJ2-7, with 8 bases lining up with TRBD1. The length of the CDR3 is 16 residues. V lost 1 base and J lost 9; bases outside the gene matches: 14. Germline V lookup: CDR1 LGHNA, CDR2 YNFKEQ. CDR3 bases: TGTGCCAGCAGCCAAGGCCCCGGGACAGGATTCCACGGGCAGTACTTC. Its protein is CASSQGPGTGFHGQYF.

This chain uses TRBV12-3 or TRBV12-4 with TRBJ1-1; weak D call: TRBD1 (6 bases). The CDR3 contains 15 residues. Trimming shortened V by 0 bases and J by 0 bases, and 8 bases separated the two germline ends. The CDR3 region has the DNA TGTGCCAGCAGTTTAGCCGGACAGCTGAACACTGAAGCTTTCTTT. This gives the protein CASSLAGQLNTEAFF.

This chain joins TRBV5-1 and TRBJ2-2; D is possibly TRBD1 (6 bases). Germline CDR1 is SGHRS and CDR2 is YFSETQ. V was trimmed by 4 bases and J by 1 base, leaving 14 bases between them. This CDR3 contains 16 residues. The CDR3 is CASSTRQQGNTGELFF. The CDR3 DNA sequence: TGCGCCAGCAGCACTAGACAACAGGGGAACACCGGGGAGCTGTTTTTT.

This clonotype was counted only a few times. The rearrangement links TRBV30 to TRBJ2-7; D gene uncertain. The CDR3 runs 13 residues. Germline assignment: CDR1 GTSNPN and CDR2 SVGIG (reference sequence). V lost 3 bases to trimming and J lost 0 bases, with 9 bases between them. CDR3 amino acids: CAWSGRFSYEQYF. The CDR3, as DNA: TGTGCCTGGAGCGGACGGTTCTCCTACGAGCAGTACTTC.

This clonotype was recorded at least ten times. The V and J genes are TRBV24-1 and TRBJ1-2; 9 nucleotides match TRBD1. The germline CDR1 and CDR2 sequences are KGHDR and SFDVKD. CDR3 length: 14 residues. Trimming at V came to 3 bases and at J to 8 bases, leaving 6 bases not matched to a gene. The CDR3 region is CATSDPGQGNGYTF. The DNA for the CDR3 is TGTGCCACCAGTGATCCGGGACAGGGTAACGGCTACACCTTC.

V usage is TRBV5-1 and J usage is TRBJ2-7; 10 bases fit TRBD1. The CDR3 is 15 residues long. Germline V CDR1 and CDR2: SGHRS, YFSETQ. Losses at the gene ends were 3 bases for V and 6 bases for J; bases not matched to a gene: 9. The CDR3 sequence is CASSSLGDRGSEQYF. In DNA, the CDR3 is TGCGCCAGCAGCTCCTTAGGGGACAGGGGCAGCGAGCAGTACTTC.

This clonotype was observed many times. The chain is built from TRBV7-9 and TRBJ2-3; 9 positions match TRBD1. V lost 2 bases and J lost 2; bases outside the gene matches: 2. Looked up from germline, CDR1 is SEHNR and CDR2 is FQNEAQ (reference sequence). The CDR3 is 15 residues long. The CDR3 region has the DNA TGTGCCAGCAGCTTATGGACAGGGGTCACAGATACGCAGTATTTT. Translated, it gives CASSLWTGVTDTQYF.

This clonotype was observed a handful of times. Given a far larger clone just one base away, this is likely a sequencing read error. The CDR3, as DNA: TGCGCCAGCCAGACTACGGGACAGGGACTAAGGAGCTCCTACGAGCAGTTCTTC. It specifies CASQTTGQGLRSSYEQFF. The chain combines TRBV5-1 with TRBJ2-1, with 9 positions matching TRBD1. Germline V gene sequence: CDR1 SGHRS, CDR2 YFSETQ. The CDR3 covers 18 residues. V dropped 7 bases and J dropped 10; count of bases not matched to a gene: 24. The whole variable domain, remainder taken from reference TRBV5-1 and TRBJ2-1, is KAGVTQTPRYLIKTRGQQVTLSCSPISGHRSVSWYQQTPGQGLQFLFEYFSETQRNKGNFPGRFSGRQFSNSRSEMNVSTLELGDSALYLCASQTTGQGLRSSYEQFFGPGTRLTVL.

This clonotype was seen ten or more times. The rearrangement links TRBV2 to TRBJ1-5, with unresolved D. Germline loops: CDR1 SNHLY, CDR2 FYNNEI. Trimming stripped 5 bases from V and 4 bases from J, with 9 bases between. The CDR3 has 13 residues. CDR3 in amino acids: CASSSAANQPQHF. CDR3 DNA sequence: TGTGCCAGCAGTTCGGCGGCGAATCAGCCCCAGCATTTT.

This clonotype has a handful of counts. V gene TRBV14 combines with J gene TRBJ2-3, with TRBD2 identical over 8 bases. Germline CDR1 and CDR2: SGHDN and FVKESK. V lost 3 bases to trimming and J lost 3 bases; unmatched junction nucleotides: 8. The CDR3 runs to 16 residues. The DNA for the CDR3 is TGTGCCAGCAGCCAGGGAGCGGGAGTGAATACAGATACGCAGTATTTT. It encodes CASSQGAGVNTDTQYF.

In its sample, this clonotype was seen many times. The rearrangement uses TRBV6-1 and TRBJ1-4, with a possible D match to TRBD1 (5 bases). V shed 6 bases and J shed 5 bases, with 10 bases lying between them. This CDR3 comprises 13 residues. Germline values: CDR1 MNHNS, CDR2 SASEGT. In nucleotides, the CDR3 is TGTGCCAGCAGCCGGAGACAGAATGAAAAACTGTTTTTT. Translation: CASSRRQNEKLFF.

The genes are TRBV5-1 and TRBJ2-1; TRBD2 matches 12 bases. The CDR3 has 19 residues. Germline assignment: CDR1 SGHRS and CDR2 YFSETQ. The V segment lost 7 bases and the J segment 7 bases; nucleotides outside the gene matches: 21. CDR3 nucleotides: TGCGCCAGCCGGACAGGGGTGGCGCTAGCGGGAGGGCCAGGGAATGAGCAGTTCTTC. It specifies CASRTGVALAGGPGNEQFF.

This clonotype was seen more than once but under ten times. The chain links TRBV7-9 to TRBJ2-1, with a weak D call TRBD2 (6 bases). V lost 4 bases and J 3 bases, leaving 13 bases between the germline ends. The germline CDR1 and CDR2 sequences are SEHNR and FQNEAQ (reference sequence). This CDR3 comprises 15 residues. The CDR3 DNA reads TGTGCCAGCAGCTCGACGGGACTGGACTACAATGAGCAGTTCTTC. Its translation is CASSSTGLDYNEQFF.

This clonotype was seen more than once but under ten times. V and J are TRBV29-1 and TRBJ1-2; 7 bases are shared with TRBD1. Germline loops: CDR1 SQVTM, CDR2 ANQGSEA. The CDR3 runs 11 residues. V lost 7 bases and J lost 6; bases outside the gene matches: 5. CDR3 nucleotide sequence: TGCAGCGGAGCCGGACAGGATGGCTACACCTTC. Protein sequence: CSGAGQDGYTF.

V is TRBV5-1 and J is TRBJ2-5, with D tentatively TRBD1 (5 bases). The length of the CDR3 is 15 residues. Trimming took 4 bases from V and 2 from J, leaving 15 bases between them. Germline-derived CDR1 and CDR2 are SGHRS and YFSETQ. The CDR3: CASSPQGHGQETQYF. The CDR3 DNA is TGCGCCAGCAGCCCCCAGGGTCATGGACAAGAGACCCAGTACTTC.

This clonotype has only a few counts. V is TRBV19 and J is TRBJ1-2; the D is unclear. The CDR3 loop spans 13 amino acids. Per germline, CDR1 LNHDA and CDR2 SQIVND (reference sequence). Trimming removed 5 bases from V and 0 bases from J, with 7 bases in between. Written as DNA, the CDR3 is TGTGCCAGTAGTTCTTTGGCTAACTATGGCTACACCTTC. The encoded protein is CASSSLANYGYTF.

There are a few counts of this clonotype. This rearrangement joins TRBV24-1 to TRBJ2-2; 9 bases line up with TRBD1. The germline V gene encodes CDR1 KGHDR and CDR2 SFDVKD. Losses at the gene ends were 4 bases for V and 6 bases for J; bases not matched to a gene: 8. This CDR3 region has 16 residues. In nucleotides, the CDR3 is TGTGCCACCAGTGACTCCGGGACAGGGAGGGCCGGGGAGCTGTTTTTT. Its translation is CATSDSGTGRAGELFF.

In this sample, this clonotype turned up many times. The chain has TRBV20-1 and TRBJ1-5; TRBD1 is a possible D gene (5 bases). The germline V gene encodes CDR1 DFQATT and CDR2 SNEGSKA (reference sequence). CDR3 length equals 14 residues. Trimming removed 8 bases from V and 9 bases from J, with 23 bases in between. CDR3 sequence reads: CSSQVSGVYGPQHF. CDR3 coding DNA: TGCAGTTCTCAGGTGTCGGGGGTCTACGGGCCCCAGCATTTT.

At least ten counts were recorded for this clonotype. The CDR3 loop is CASSLRGLAAYNEQFF. The DNA of the CDR3 is TGTGCCAGCAGTTTAAGGGGACTAGCGGCCTACAATGAGCAGTTCTTC. The chain has TRBV27 and TRBJ2-1; 11 bases are a match to TRBD2. The CDR3 extends over 16 amino acids. The ends lost 2 bases at V and 2 bases at J; junction bases unmatched: 2. The germline V gene has CDR1 MNHEY and CDR2 SMNVEV (reference sequence).

This chain links TRBV7-9 with TRBJ2-5; 8 bases align to TRBD2. This CDR3 contains 16 residues. The V gene end was trimmed by 5 bases and the J gene end by 1 base; junction bases not matched to a gene: 9. In germline, CDR1 is SEHNR, CDR2 FQNEAQ (reference sequence). CDR3 in DNA: TGTGCCAGCAGCGCACTCGCGGGAGGAATCCAAGAGACCCAGTACTTC. Residues: CASSALAGGIQETQYF.

This clonotype was seen repeatedly, ten times or more. The chain links TRBV2 to TRBJ2-7; no firm D call. The V end was cut by 6 bases, the J end by 6 bases, with 9 bases between. CDR1 is SNHLY, CDR2 FYNNEI, per germline. This CDR3 has 11 residues. Written as DNA, the CDR3 is TGTGCCAGCAGCGTTCTTAGCGAGCAGTACTTC. Its translation is CASSVLSEQYF.